A single sample gave rise to the 10 T cell receptor beta chains below, sequenced in a study of blood T cell repertoires in COVID-19. This table comes from immunoSEQ multiplex PCR, and its TCRdb copy is limited to in-frame clones, with some not included. The repertoire holds some 70,000 clones, with 80% to 90% as singletons. Sequencing was performed on peripheral blood. The receptor source for this set is a woman in her fifties or sixties with acute or convalescent COVID-19.

This chain joins TRBV6-6 and TRBJ2-7; TRBD1 matches at 9 bases. J lost 4 bases, V lost 6 bases, and 7 bases had no gene match. Germline values: CDR1 MNHNY, CDR2 SVGAGI (reference sequence). The CDR3 loop spans 14 amino acids. CDR3 region: CASRLQGARYEQYF. The CDR3 DNA reads as TGTGCCAGCAGGCTACAGGGGGCGCGATACGAGCAGTACTTC.

The V call is TRBV30, the J call TRBJ1-1; D may be TRBD1 (6 bases). Trimming took off 3 bases at V and 4 bases at J, with 27 bases between the two ends. CDR1 and CDR2 (germline): GTSNPN, SVGIG (reference sequence). The CDR3 is made up of 18 amino acids. The CDR3 is CAWRVSRMRQVLFTEAFF. The CDR3 DNA reads as TGTGCCTGGAGGGTATCCCGGATGAGACAGGTTCTATTCACTGAAGCTTTCTTT. Looking up the rest from reference TRBV30 and TRBJ1-1 gives the full variable domain: SQTIHQWPATLVQPVGSPLSLECTVEGTSNPNLYWYRQAAGRGLQLLFYSVGIGQISSEVPQNLSASRPQDRQFILSSKKLLLSDSGFYLCAWRVSRMRQVLFTEAFFGQGTRLTVV.

This clone was seen just once. The rearrangement joins TRBV25-1 to TRBJ1-1; D is perhaps TRBD1 (6 bases). The CDR3 is 16 residues long. V was trimmed by 3 bases and J by 4 bases, leaving 18 bases between them. Looked up from germline, CDR1 is MGHDK and CDR2 is SYGVNS. CDR3 nucleotides: TGTGCCAGCAGTGACCCCTCGCCTGGGGGCGGCACTGAAGCTTTCTTT. Protein sequence: CASSDPSPGGGTEAFF.

This clone was counted a single time. This chain joins TRBV12-3 or TRBV12-4 and TRBJ2-1; TRBD2 might be the D (6 bases). The CDR3 runs to 13 residues. V was pared by 7 bases and J by 6 bases, with 13 bases between. The CDR3: CASKTGVPNEQFF. The CDR3, as DNA: TGTGCCAGCAAAACGGGGGTGCCCAATGAGCAGTTCTTC.

The CDR3 DNA follows: TGCGCCAGCAGCCAAGATCCGGGACAGGGCATTGTAGGGGCCAACGTCCTGACTTTC. It encodes CASSQDPGQGIVGANVLTF. The genes are TRBV4-1 and TRBJ2-6; 9 bases are a match to TRBD1. V was pared by 0 bases and J by 4 bases, with 10 bases of the junction left unmatched. This CDR3 has 19 amino acids. CDR1 MGHRA and CDR2 YSYEKL come from the germline V gene.

The chain joins TRBV9 to TRBJ1-1; TRBD1 agrees at 8 bases. Germline trimming cut 4 bases from V and 3 bases from J; bases unmatched to any gene: 5. The CDR3 covers 14 residues. The germline V gene encodes CDR1 SGDLS and CDR2 YYNGEE. CDR3 protein: CASSIGTGHTEAFF. The CDR3 DNA is TGTGCCAGCAGCATCGGGACAGGACACACTGAAGCTTTCTTT.

This chain links TRBV7-2 with TRBJ1-6; 10 nucleotides align to TRBD1. Germline V CDR1 and CDR2: SGHTA, FQGNSA. V shed 6 bases and J 11 bases; nucleotides not matched to a gene: 7. This CDR3 is built from 14 residues. The CDR3 loop is CASRPTGGLAPLHF. CDR3 nucleotide sequence: TGTGCCAGCAGGCCGACAGGGGGCCTGGCACCCCTCCACTTT.

The chain combines TRBV5-5 with TRBJ2-1, with D possibly TRBD2 on 6 matching bases. This CDR3 spans 15 amino acids. Germline values: CDR1 SGHKS, CDR2 YYEKEE (reference sequence). Deletions cut 0 bases from V and 7 bases from J, with 14 bases between. In DNA form, the CDR3 reads TGTGCCAGCAGCTTGGCGGCGGGCGCGGGAAATGAGCAGTTCTTC. The encoded protein is CASSLAAGAGNEQFF.

The V call is TRBV11-3, the J call TRBJ2-1, with D hard to call. The CDR3 extends over 13 amino acids. V lost 5 bases, J lost 9 bases, and 14 bases lay in between. Germline CDR1 reads SGHNT; CDR2 reads YENEEA. The CDR3 region is CASSPTPDGEQFF. The CDR3 DNA follows: TGTGCCAGCAGCCCGACACCCGACGGTGAGCAGTTCTTC.

The rearrangement uses TRBV6-6 and TRBJ2-3; 8 bases are shared with TRBD2. Germline CDR1 is MNHNY and CDR2 is SVGAGI (reference sequence). The CDR3 runs to 14 residues. Germline trimming cut 5 bases from V and 1 base from J; bases unmatched to any gene: 2. CDR3 DNA sequence: TGTGCCAGCAGTATGACTAGCGGCACAGATACGCAGTATTTT. It is translated as CASSMTSGTDTQYF.